This entry lists 14 T cell receptor beta chains sequenced from one sample in a study of OX40 agonist ivuxolimab in advanced cancers. This table comes from immunoSEQ multiplex PCR, and its TCRdb copy is limited to in-frame clones, with some not included. The sample has 53,000 or so clones; approximately 75% are singletons. The material was CD4+ or CD8+ T cells sorted from blood, obtained in a trial of the OX40 agonist ivuxolimab. These receptors were taken from an adult with an advanced solid tumor such as melanoma, head and neck, liver or kidney cancer.

J is TRBJ2-1 and V is TRBV7-3; 12 bases line up with TRBD2. Trimming at V came to 3 bases and at J to 7 bases, leaving 4 bases not matched to a gene. This CDR3 is built from 15 residues. Germline assignment: CDR1 SGHTA and CDR2 FQGTGA. The CDR3 loop reads CASSLTSGRVNEQFF. The CDR3 DNA reads as TGTGCCAGCAGCTTGACTAGCGGGAGAGTAAATGAGCAGTTCTTC.

Only a few counts were recorded for this clone. The CDR3 region is CASGTREVGVNEQFF. The CDR3 DNA sequence: TGTGCCAGCGGAACTAGGGAGGTTGGAGTCAATGAGCAGTTCTTC. The chain carries TRBV6-6 and TRBJ2-1; tentative D call: TRBD2 (6 bases). The length of the CDR3 is 15 residues. The V gene's germline CDR1 is MNHNY and CDR2 SVGAGI (reference sequence). V was cut by 8 bases and J by 6 bases, with 20 bases left in between.

This clone came up a few times. The V call is TRBV5-5, the J call TRBJ2-7, with TRBD1 identical over 9 bases. CDR3 length equals 15 residues. Trimming at V came to 5 bases and at J to 7 bases, leaving 13 bases not matched to a gene. Germline lookup yields CDR1 SGHKS and CDR2 YYEKEE (reference sequence). CDR3 residues: CASSEGDRAHWEQYF. DNA of the CDR3: TGTGCCAGCAGTGAGGGGGACAGGGCCCACTGGGAGCAGTACTTC.

The rearrangement joins TRBV9 to TRBJ2-3, with TRBD2 identical over 8 bases. The CDR3 loop spans 15 amino acids. V lost 4 bases to trimming and J lost 2 bases; unmatched junction nucleotides: 6. Germline V gene lookup returns CDR1 SGDLS and CDR2 YYNGEE. CDR3: CASSPRLATTDTQYF. In DNA form, the CDR3 reads TGTGCCAGCAGCCCACGACTAGCGACCACAGATACGCAGTATTTT.

The chain links TRBV18 to TRBJ1-1; D possibly corresponds to TRBD1 (6 bases). This CDR3 contains 15 residues. The V gene's germline CDR1 is KGHSH and CDR2 LQKENI. Trimming pared 3 bases from V and 7 bases from J, leaving 18 bases between. CDR3 loop: CASSPTNGGANEAFF. The CDR3 bases are TGTGCCAGCTCACCGACTAATGGGGGCGCAAATGAAGCTTTCTTT.

The rearrangement joins TRBV19 to TRBJ2-7; 10 positions agree with TRBD1. V lost 8 bases to trimming and J lost 3 bases; unmatched junction nucleotides: 10. Germline lookup yields CDR1 LNHDA and CDR2 SQIVND (reference sequence). The length of the CDR3 is 15 residues. The CDR3 sequence is CASQPGQGYNYEQYF. CDR3 nucleotide sequence: TGTGCCAGTCAACCGGGACAGGGGTATAACTACGAGCAGTACTTC.

The V call is TRBV28, the J call TRBJ1-2; no firm D call. V lost 8 bases, J lost 6 bases, and 28 bases lay in between. The germline V gene encodes CDR1 MDHEN and CDR2 SYDVKM. The CDR3 runs to 17 residues. The DNA for the CDR3 is TGTGCCAGCGAAGCCTCAGTTGGCAGCAAAAGCCCCAATGGCTACACCTTC. This gives the protein CASEASVGSKSPNGYTF.

V gene TRBV9 combines with J gene TRBJ1-6; no reliable D call. Germline V gives CDR1 SGDLS, CDR2 YYNGEE. Trimming took off 3 bases at V and 7 bases at J, with 8 bases between the two ends. The CDR3 totals 13 residues. CDR3: CASSATGNSPLHF. The DNA for the CDR3 is TGTGCCAGCAGCGCTACGGGAAATTCACCCCTCCACTTT.

The chain recombines TRBV5-4 with TRBJ2-1; 8 bases line up with TRBD2. CDR3 length: 15 residues. The V and J ends lost 0 bases and 5 bases, in that order; junction bases with no gene match: 4. Germline V gene data show CDR1 as SGHNT and CDR2 as YYREEE (reference sequence). CDR3 in amino acids: CASSLGPTSDNEQFF. The CDR3 nucleotides are TGTGCCAGCAGCTTGGGTCCGACTAGCGACAATGAGCAGTTCTTC.

This rearrangement joins TRBV28 to TRBJ2-7; D gene unclear. The V and J ends lost 2 bases and 4 bases respectively, with 3 bases between them. Germline CDR1 is MDHEN and CDR2 is SYDVKM. This CDR3 region has 11 residues. CDR3 nucleotide sequence: TGTGCCAGCAGTTTAGGTTACGAGCAGTACTTC. Protein product: CASSLGYEQYF. Using reference TRBV28 and TRBJ2-7 for the parts outside the CDR3, the full variable domain is DVKVTQSSRYLVKRTGEKVFLECVQDMDHENMFWYRQDPGLGLRLIYFSYDVKMKEKGDIPEGYSVSREKKERFSLILESASTNQTSMYLCASSLGYEQYFGPGTRLTVT.

This clone was found a few times. The V call is TRBV6-6, the J call TRBJ1-6; D ambiguous. The CDR3 covers 13 residues. V dropped 8 bases and J dropped 9 bases, with 14 bases sitting between them. Germline V gene data show CDR1 as MNHNY and CDR2 as SVGAGI (reference sequence). DNA of the CDR3: TGTGCCAGCTTTCGTGACTCTGGTTCACCCCTCCACTTT. Protein product: CASFRDSGSPLHF.

The chain couples TRBV4-3 to TRBJ2-5; possibly TRBD1 for D (5 bases). The V gene lost 1 base and the J gene lost 2 bases, with 11 bases spanning the gap. The CDR3 has 15 amino acids. Germline V gene data show CDR1 as LGHNA and CDR2 as YSLEER. Here the CDR3 reads CASSQGLRVQETQYF. The CDR3 nucleotides read TGCGCCAGCAGCCAAGGACTCAGGGTGCAAGAGACCCAGTACTTC.

This clone was observed a single time. The V gene is TRBV25-1, the J gene TRBJ1-1, with D possibly TRBD1 on 6 matching bases. Germline V lookup: CDR1 MGHDK, CDR2 SYGVNS. The germline V and J ends were trimmed by 4 bases and 3 bases, with 9 bases remaining between them. The CDR3 contains 13 residues. The CDR3 region has the DNA TGTGCCAGCAGTGGTCACAGGGACACTGAAGCTTTCTTT. Residues: CASSGHRDTEAFF. Filled out from reference TRBV25-1 and TRBJ1-1, the complete variable domain reads EADIYQTPRYLVIGTGKKITLECSQTMGHDKMYWYQQDPGMELHLIHYSYGVNSTEKGDLSSESTVSRIRTEHFPLTLESARPSHTSQYLCASSGHRDTEAFFGQGTRLTVV.

The chain joins TRBV6-5 to TRBJ2-3; 9 positions agree with TRBD2. Looked up from germline, CDR1 is MNHEY and CDR2 is SVGAGI. This CDR3 contains 14 residues. The V gene end was trimmed by 4 bases and the J gene end by 2 bases; junction bases not matched to a gene: 1. CDR3 sequence reads: CASSSSGTTDTQYF. CDR3 coding DNA: TGTGCCAGCAGTTCTAGCGGGACCACAGATACGCAGTATTTT.